The entry that follows covers one T cell receptor (beta chain) sequence. This sample stems from a study of cytomegalovirus exposure and HLA in healthy donors. Germline lookup yields CDR1 LNHDA and CDR2 SQIVND (reference sequence). This CDR3 comprises 14 residues. V shed 10 bases and J 5 bases; nucleotides not matched to a gene: 11. Assay: immunoSEQ multiplex PCR; the TCRdb copy retains only in-frame clones and omits some. The sample carries 200,000 to 250,000 clones, 80% to 85% recorded once. The origin of this receptor is a woman aged 25 to 45 in good health and CMV-seropositive. The rearrangement uses TRBV19 and TRBJ2-7; 10 nucleotides match TRBD1. The source material was PBMCs. CDR3: CAKTGGRTVHEQYF. CDR3 coding DNA: TGTGCCAAGACAGGGGGCCGCACGGTCCACGAGCAGTACTTC.